This TCR beta chain is from a study of CD8 T cells in ankylosing spondylitis. The study's findings and limits: In ankylosing spondylitis blood, a motif of about eight highly homologous TCR beta variants appeared characteristic.

Quantitative 5'-RACE with molecular barcodes produced the TCR beta libraries. TCRdb reanalysed the 5' RACE reads using MiXCR and keeps one entry per CDR3 protein. The table has tens of thousands of distinct CDR3 sequences, under 7.5% seen once. The germline V gene encodes CDR1 SGHVS and CDR2 FQNEAQ. The CDR3 runs 14 residues. The V end lost 5 bases, the J end lost 5 bases, and 15 bases lay between the germline ends. This clonotype was counted at least ten times. Its antigen is undetermined. The sample comprised synovial fluid, either unsorted or a sorted T cell fraction (not recorded which). This receptor was identified in a male donor with ankylosing spondylitis. The chain couples TRBV7-8 to TRBJ2-5, with D possibly matching TRBD1 (6 bases). CDR3 residues: CASSLQQGLETQYF. The CDR3 DNA reads as TGTGCCAGCAGCCTACAACAGGGTTTGGAGACCCAGTACTTC. The full variable domain, with the rest looked up from reference TRBV7-8 and TRBJ2-5, is GAGVSQSPRYKVAKRGQDVALRCDPISGHVSLFWYQQALGQGPEFLTYFQNEAQLDKSGLPSDRFFAERPEGSVSTLKIQRTQQEDSAVYLCASSLQQGLETQYFGPGTRLLVL.